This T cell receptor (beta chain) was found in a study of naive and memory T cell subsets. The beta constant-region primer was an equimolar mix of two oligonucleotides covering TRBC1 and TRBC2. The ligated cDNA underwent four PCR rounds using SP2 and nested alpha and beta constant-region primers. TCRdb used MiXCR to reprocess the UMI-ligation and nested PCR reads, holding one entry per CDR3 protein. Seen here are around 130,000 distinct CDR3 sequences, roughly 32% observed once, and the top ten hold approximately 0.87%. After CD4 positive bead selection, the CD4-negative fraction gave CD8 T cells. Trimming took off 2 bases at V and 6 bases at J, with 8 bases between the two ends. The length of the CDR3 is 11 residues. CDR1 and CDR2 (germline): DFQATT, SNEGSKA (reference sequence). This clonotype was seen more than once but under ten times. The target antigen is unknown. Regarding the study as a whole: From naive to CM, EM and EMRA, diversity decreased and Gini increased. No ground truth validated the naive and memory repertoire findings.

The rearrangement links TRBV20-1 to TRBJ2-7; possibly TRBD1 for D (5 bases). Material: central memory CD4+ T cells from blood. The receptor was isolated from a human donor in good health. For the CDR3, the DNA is TGCAGTGCTAGACAGGGATCCGAGCAGTACTTC. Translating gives CSARQGSEQYF.